The following is a TCR beta chain sequence with its context. The sample is drawn from a study of blood T cell repertoires in COVID-19. Trimming shortened V by 3 bases and J by 0 bases, and 21 bases separated the two germline ends. The V gene's germline CDR1 is MNHNS and CDR2 SASEGT. The CDR3 totals 18 residues. Sequencing used immunoSEQ multiplex PCR; TCRdb keeps in-frame clones, though not all of them. The table has about 210,000 clones, 84% seen once. The V call is TRBV6-1, the J call TRBJ2-7; D call uncertain. This TCR derives from a woman in her twenties or thirties who had been exposed to COVID-19. Sequencing was carried out using PBMCs or T cells enriched from blood (not recorded which). The CDR3 region has the DNA TGTGCCAGCAGTGATGACTTTAGTAGCCCAGCAAGCTCCTACGAGCAGTACTTC. Its protein is CASSDDFSSPASSYEQYF.